This entry lists 6 T cell receptor beta chains sequenced from one sample in a study of blood T cell repertoires in COVID-19. Repertoires were generated with immunoSEQ multiplex PCR, while TCRdb's copy carries only in-frame clones and drops some. The table has 330,000 or so clones, roughly 90% seen once. What was sequenced was PBMCs or T cells enriched from blood (not recorded which). The receptors come from a woman in her 30s who had recovered from COVID-19.

This sequence joins TRBV4-1 and TRBJ1-5, with 7 nucleotides matching TRBD1. Germline V gives CDR1 MGHRA, CDR2 YSYEKL. J gave up 4 bases and V 4 bases, and 4 bases lay outside the gene matches. This CDR3 is 14 amino acids long. CDR3 in amino acids: CASSRFRGNQPQHF. Here the CDR3 DNA reads TGCGCCAGCAGCCGCTTCAGGGGGAATCAGCCCCAGCATTTT.

The CDR3 reads CASSPGLAGGHYNEQFF. DNA of the CDR3: TGTGCCAGCAGCCCCGGACTAGCGGGGGGACATTACAATGAGCAGTTCTTC. V and J are TRBV4-2 and TRBJ2-1; the match to TRBD2 covers 14 bases. This CDR3 contains 17 residues. The germline V gene has CDR1 LGHNA and CDR2 YNFKEQ. Unmatched junction bases numbered 6, after V lost 4 bases and J lost 4 bases.

This clone occurred once. V is TRBV5-1 and J is TRBJ2-2, with 8 bases aligning to TRBD1. Losses at the gene ends were 4 bases for V and 1 base for J; bases not matched to a gene: 3. This CDR3 is built from 15 residues. CDR1 and CDR2 from the germline V gene are SGHRS and YFSETQ. The DNA for the CDR3 is TGCGCCAGCAGCCCGGACAGGGTGAACACCGGGGAGCTGTTTTTT. Its translation: CASSPDRVNTGELFF.

The J gene is TRBJ2-5, the V gene TRBV3-1 (or the pseudogene TRBV3-2); 14 nucleotides align to TRBD2. The V and J ends lost 7 bases and 5 bases, in that order; junction bases with no gene match: 12. The CDR3 is 17 residues long. Germline assignment: CDR1 LGHDT and CDR2 YNNKEL (reference sequence). The CDR3 protein is CASIGTSGSEGLETQYF. CDR3 DNA sequence: TGTGCCAGCATCGGGACTAGCGGGAGTGAGGGCTTGGAGACCCAGTACTTC.

The gene calls are TRBV28 and TRBJ2-2; TRBD1 matches at 8 bases. V lost 5 bases, J lost 7 bases, and 6 bases stayed unmatched. The CDR3 covers 14 residues. Per the germline V gene, CDR1 is MDHEN and CDR2 is SYDVKM. This CDR3 is CASSTGGNHGELFF. The DNA for the CDR3 is TGTGCCAGCAGTACAGGGGGAAATCACGGGGAGCTGTTTTTT. Variable domain in full (rest from reference TRBV28 and TRBJ2-2): DVKVTQSSRYLVKRTGEKVFLECVQDMDHENMFWYRQDPGLGLRLIYFSYDVKMKEKGDIPEGYSVSREKKERFSLILESASTNQTSMYLCASSTGGNHGELFFGEGSRLTVL.

The chain joins TRBV19 to TRBJ1-5; 8 bases align to TRBD1. The germline CDR1 and CDR2 sequences are LNHDA and SQIVND (reference sequence). The CDR3 consists of 14 residues. Losses at the gene ends were 5 bases for V and 4 bases for J; bases not matched to a gene: 4. The CDR3 DNA reads TGTGCCAGTAGTCTTACAGGGGGGAATCAGCCCCAGCATTTT. The encoded protein is CASSLTGGNQPQHF. The whole variable domain, remainder taken from reference TRBV19 and TRBJ1-5, is DGGITQSPKYLFRKEGQNVTLSCEQNLNHDAMYWYRQDPGQGLRLIYYSQIVNDFQKGDIAEGYSVSREKKESFPLTVTSAQKNPTAFYLCASSLTGGNQPQHFGDGTRLSIL.